This T cell receptor (beta chain) was documented in a study of T cells in Graves' hyperthyroidism and ophthalmopathy. TCR beta CDR3 regions were amplified from RNA transcripts. TCR CDR3 underwent first-round RT-PCR with the HTBI primer set. Each CDR3 protein is one row after TCRdb ran MiXCR on the multiplex PCR reads. Of a few hundred thousand distinct CDR3 sequences listed, about 16% are singletons. CDR1 is LGHNA, CDR2 YSLEER, per germline. This CDR3 is 15 amino acids long. About this clonotype itself: A junction boundary mismatches the germline segment, possibly from a read error.

The source material was blood. This TCR was recovered from a woman aged 25-40 years with Graves' ophthalmopathy. V gene TRBV4-3 combines with J gene TRBJ2-1, with D unresolved. The CDR3 spells CASSPRGTLTNAQFF. The CDR3 DNA follows: TGCGCCAGCAGTCCCCGTGGAACTCTTACCAATGCGCAGTTCTTC.